One and the same sample provided the 6 T cell receptor beta chains below, sequenced in a study of blood T cells in healthy people across ages. A J-beta primer mix and a sample-barcoded 5' primer were used in a second PCR of roughly 6 to 12 cycles. TCRdb itself ran the 5' RACE reads through MiXCR, one entry per CDR3 protein. The table records roughly 2 million distinct CDR3 sequences, around half of them present only once. Source material: blood. The receptors come from a woman aged 35 to 49 in good health.

A few counts support this clonotype. The chain is built from TRBV6-1 and TRBJ2-3; D may correspond to TRBD1 or TRBD2 (6 bases each). V gave up 11 bases and J gave up 2 bases, with 17 bases separating them. The V gene's germline CDR1 is MNHNS and CDR2 SASEGT. The CDR3 is 14 amino acids. The CDR3 nucleotides are TGTGCCGCCATGTGGCGGGACATCACAGATACGCAGTATTTT. Its protein is CAAMWRDITDTQYF.

The chain uses TRBV10-3 and TRBJ2-5; no firm D call. The ends were cut back, 5 bases at V and 5 bases at J, with 15 bases in the middle. CDR1 ENHRY and CDR2 SYGVKD come from the germline V gene. The CDR3 sequence is 14 residues long. CDR3 bases: TGTGCCATCAGTCGGCAAGGGCTCGGGGAGACCCAGTACTTC. Translated: CAISRQGLGETQYF.

This clonotype was picked up a small number of times. The chain recombines TRBV28 with TRBJ2-5; the match to TRBD1 covers 9 bases. Germline CDR1 MDHEN, CDR2 SYDVKM. V shed 6 bases, J shed 6 bases, and the junction held 8 bases outside the gene matches. The CDR3 is 14 amino acids. The CDR3 protein is CASSLTGGAKTQYF. CDR3 bases: TGTGCCAGCAGCCTAACAGGGGGCGCGAAGACCCAGTACTTC.

The chain carries TRBV2 and TRBJ2-5; 10 bases line up with TRBD2. This CDR3 spans 15 amino acids. Losses at the gene ends were 4 bases for V and 7 bases for J; bases not matched to a gene: 9. Germline lookup yields CDR1 SNHLY and CDR2 FYNNEI. The CDR3 DNA reads as TGTGCCAGCAGTGTTTATGTCCCTAGCGGGGGGACCCAGTACTTC. Translating gives CASSVYVPSGGTQYF.

This clonotype was observed a handful of times. The CDR3 DNA follows: TGTGCCAGCAGTCCAATACAGATAGCGGGGGGTTTGGAGACCCAGTACTTC. Protein product: CASSPIQIAGGLETQYF. The chain recombines TRBV6-6 with TRBJ2-5, with TRBD2 matching over 10 bases. The CDR3 is 17 residues long. V gave up 5 bases and J gave up 5 bases; unmatched junction bases: 14. Germline CDR1 reads MNHNY; CDR2 reads SVGAGI (reference sequence).

The CDR3 spells CASSLVLRGGTQYF. DNA of the CDR3: TGCGCCAGCAGCTTGGTACTCAGGGGAGGGACCCAGTACTTC. This chain connects TRBV5-1 to TRBJ2-7, with D perhaps being TRBD1 or TRBD2 (6 bases each). The closer fit of TRBJ2-5 to the DNA end suggests the J call may be wrong. The length of the CDR3 is 14 residues. Germline V gene data show CDR1 as SGHRS and CDR2 as YFSETQ.